The source of this T cell receptor (beta chain) is a study of blood T cell repertoires in COVID-19. The germline V and J ends were trimmed by 3 bases and 1 base, with 9 bases remaining between them. Germline CDR1 and CDR2: SEHNR and FQNEAQ (reference sequence). The CDR3 is made up of 14 amino acids. Profiling relied on immunoSEQ multiplex PCR, and the TCRdb table lists in-frame clones only, not all of them. The repertoire includes some 66,000 clones, about nine tenths of them detected once, and around 6.7% sits in the top ten. Sequenced material: peripheral blood. This clonotype was obtained from a human donor in a cohort sampled during active COVID-19. This chain joins TRBV7-9 and TRBJ1-1; possibly TRBD1 for D (6 bases). In nucleotides, the CDR3 is TGTGCCAGCAGCTTTTCGGACAGGAACACTGAAGCTTTCTTT. This codes for CASSFSDRNTEAFF.